One sample yielded the 16 T cell receptor beta chains listed below, sequenced in a study of T cell changes during pregnancy in multiple sclerosis. Profiling relied on immunoSEQ multiplex PCR, and the TCRdb table lists in-frame clones only, not all of them. Counted here are over 40,000 clones, around nine tenths occurring once; the ten biggest clones make up roughly 5%. The source was peripheral blood, collected in the first trimester of pregnancy. The receptors here all came from a female donor in good health, enrolled as a control in a pregnancy study.

In DNA form, the CDR3 reads TGTGCCAGCAGGAGCATAAACTATGGCTACACCTTC. It codes for CASRSINYGYTF. The chain has TRBV28 and TRBJ1-2; D is undetermined. Germline V gene sequence: CDR1 MDHEN, CDR2 SYDVKM. Trimming took 6 bases from V and 2 from J, leaving 7 bases between them. The CDR3 runs to 12 residues.

This clone was detected only a few times. The chain links TRBV11-3 to TRBJ1-1; 10 positions agree with TRBD1. The germline V gene has CDR1 SGHNT and CDR2 YENEEA. This CDR3 spans 14 amino acids. J gave up 6 bases and V 5 bases, and 6 bases lay outside the gene matches. The CDR3 DNA reads TGTGCCAGCAGCCCGGGACAGGGGAGCGCTGAAGCTTTCTTT. Protein sequence: CASSPGQGSAEAFF.

The chain joins TRBV25-1 to TRBJ1-2, with a weak D call TRBD1 (6 bases). The germline V gene encodes CDR1 MGHDK and CDR2 SYGVNS. Trimming left V 1 base short and J 4 bases short, with 16 bases between. The CDR3 runs 16 residues. CDR3 DNA: TGTGCCAGCAGTGAATTACAGGGAAGGTCTCCCTATGGCTACACCTTC. It yields the protein CASSELQGRSPYGYTF.

V is TRBV6-1 and J is TRBJ2-5; no clear D gene. The CDR3 is made up of 11 amino acids. V gave up 3 bases and J gave up 10 bases, with 9 bases separating them. CDR1 is MNHNS and CDR2 is SASEGT in the germline V gene. The CDR3 loop is CASSDMAHQYF. The CDR3 DNA reads TGTGCCAGCAGTGATATGGCCCACCAGTACTTC.

This chain joins TRBV7-2 and TRBJ2-7; D perhaps matches TRBD1 (6 bases). Germline loops: CDR1 SGHTA, CDR2 FQGNSA. The V end lost 6 bases, the J end lost 3 bases, and 12 bases lay between the germline ends. This CDR3 is 13 amino acids long. CDR3 nucleotide sequence: TGTGCCAGCAGGATCCAAGGGGGCTACGAGCAGTACTTC. Protein product: CASRIQGGYEQYF.

The V and J genes are TRBV6-1 and TRBJ2-2; TRBD2 is a possible D gene (6 bases). Germline CDR1 is MNHNS and CDR2 is SASEGT. V gave up 2 bases and J gave up 13 bases, with 17 bases separating them. The CDR3 has 14 residues. The CDR3 sequence: CASSESGLLSGLFF. CDR3 sequence (DNA): TGTGCCAGCAGTGAATCGGGACTTCTTTCCGGGCTGTTTTTT.

The genes are TRBV27 and TRBJ2-1, with 10 positions matching TRBD1. Germline trimming cut 5 bases from V and 9 bases from J; bases unmatched to any gene: 7. Germline V CDR1 and CDR2: MNHEY, SMNVEV (reference sequence). The CDR3 sequence is 14 residues long. CDR3 DNA: TGTGCCAGCAGTAACGACAGGGGGCCAGGTGAGCAGTTCTTC. Amino acid sequence: CASSNDRGPGEQFF.

V gene TRBV5-1 combines with J gene TRBJ2-7; a possible D gene is TRBD1 (6 bases). The CDR3 consists of 15 residues. The ends were cut back, 1 base at V and 0 bases at J, with 11 bases in the middle. Germline CDR1 SGHRS, CDR2 YFSETQ. The CDR3 region is CASSLLDSVSYEQYF. In DNA form, the CDR3 reads TGCGCCAGCAGCTTGCTGGACAGCGTCTCCTACGAGCAGTACTTC. Filled out from reference TRBV5-1 and TRBJ2-7, the complete variable domain reads KAGVTQTPRYLIKTRGQQVTLSCSPISGHRSVSWYQQTPGQGLQFLFEYFSETQRNKGNFPGRFSGRQFSNSRSEMNVSTLELGDSALYLCASSLLDSVSYEQYFGPGTRLTVT.

The V call is TRBV27, the J call TRBJ1-1, with D perhaps matching TRBD1 (5 bases). The CDR3 runs to 15 residues. The V end lost 0 bases, the J end lost 3 bases, and 11 bases lay between the germline ends. Germline CDR1 is MNHEY and CDR2 is SMNVEV (reference sequence). The CDR3 region is CASSLSNRGYTEAFF. In DNA, the CDR3 is TGTGCCAGCAGTTTATCGAATAGGGGATACACTGAAGCTTTCTTT.

V is TRBV7-3 and J is TRBJ2-3; TRBD2 matches 10 bases. The CDR3 has 15 residues. Unmatched junction bases numbered 5, after V lost 4 bases and J lost 4 bases. The germline CDR1 and CDR2 sequences are SGHTA and FQGTGA. This CDR3 is CASSSSGSGADTQYF. CDR3 in DNA: TGTGCCAGCAGCTCTAGCGGGAGTGGAGCAGATACGCAGTATTTT.

This chain links TRBV5-4 with TRBJ2-1, with 7 nucleotides matching TRBD2. The CDR3 runs to 17 residues. J lost 8 bases, V lost 3 bases, and 17 bases had no gene match. Per the germline V gene, CDR1 is SGHNT and CDR2 is YYREEE (reference sequence). CDR3 in DNA: TGTGCCAGCAGCTCCACGGGTAAGGGCGGGAGTGCAGATGAGCAGTTCTTC. Its protein is CASSSTGKGGSADEQFF.

This chain uses TRBV4-3 with TRBJ2-3; the match to TRBD2 covers 10 bases. CDR1 is LGHNA, CDR2 YSLEER, per germline. With V trimmed by 1 base and J by 4 bases, 8 bases remained unmatched. The CDR3 spans 17 residues. The DNA of the CDR3 is TGCGCCAGCAGCCAAGCATTGAGCGGGGGGGCTTCAGATACGCAGTATTTT. This codes for CASSQALSGGASDTQYF.

V gene TRBV6-5 combines with J gene TRBJ1-1, with D possibly matching TRBD1 (6 bases). This CDR3 contains 13 residues. Trimming left V 8 bases short and J 6 bases short, with 16 bases between. The germline V gene encodes CDR1 MNHEY and CDR2 SVGAGI. In DNA, the CDR3 is TGTGCCAGCTCTGGGAGGGGGGTTCCTGAAGCTTTCTTT. Its protein is CASSGRGVPEAFF.

The V gene is TRBV28, the J gene TRBJ1-1; TRBD1 is a possible D gene (6 bases). Germline CDR1 MDHEN, CDR2 SYDVKM. CDR3 size: 15 residues. V lost 7 bases and J 1 base, leaving 16 bases between the germline ends. Written as DNA, the CDR3 is TGTGCCAGCACCCTAGCCCCGGACAGGAACACTGAAGCTTTCTTT. Protein: CASTLAPDRNTEAFF.

The rearrangement links TRBV6-1 to TRBJ1-4, with a tentative D call TRBD1 (5 bases). Germline lookup yields CDR1 MNHNS and CDR2 SASEGT. The CDR3 covers 16 residues. V was clipped by 0 bases and J by 0 bases, with 8 bases between them. This chain's CDR3 is CASSEAGVSTNEKLFF. CDR3 nucleotides: TGTGCCAGCAGTGAAGCAGGGGTATCAACTAATGAAAAACTGTTTTTT.

The genes are TRBV12-1 and TRBJ2-5; the D call of TRBD1 is as the table states it, not checked on the DNA. TRBV12-1 is a pseudogene segment. The CDR3 length is 16 residues. The CDR3 sequence: CASSFAQNGFQETQYF. CDR3 sequence (DNA): TGTGCCAGCAGCTTTGCGCAAAATGGCTTCCAAGAGACCCAGTACTTC.